The subject of this entry is one T cell receptor (beta chain). Its antigen remains undetermined. No per-base quality is available; no much larger clone lies one base away. The sample is drawn from a study of T cell responses to AZD1222 COVID-19 vaccine (dated by TCRdb to about 2021). Context from the whole study: TCR sequencing was performed for fewer than 250 trial participants, of whom around 200 were given two doses of AZD1222 and 26 were given two doses of MenACWY control vaccine. Trial participants were enrolled by age into 18-55, 56-69 and 70-plus year subgroups, with around 150, 28 and 57 TCR-sequenced participants respectively.

The time point label of this sample denotes: about 28 days (+/-7) after the second vaccine dose. AZD1222 recipients with second doses at about 4 weeks or about 12 weeks were pooled, because spike-specific TCR depth and breadth did not differ between schedules. The vaccinee samples were drawn from two UK trials, COV001 and COV002, one of which was a single-blind randomized controlled phase 2/3 trial testing AZD1222 (ChAdOx1 nCoV-19) in healthy adults. Trial participant PBMC samples were collected at day 0 and day 28 after the second dose for TCRbeta chain sequencing. The CDR3 regions of human TCRbeta chains were subjected to immunosequencing. The study's processing was this. TCRs in the repertoires were compared against a reference library of SARS-CoV-2-specific TCRs that had been generated with the MIRA antigen-specificity platform. Breadth meant the fraction of unique TCRs that were SARS-CoV-2-associated, whereas depth meant the fraction of total T cells that were SARS-CoV-2-associated. Using the MIRA data, each spike-specific TCR was mapped to the spike region that the TCR reacts to and placed in a CD4 or CD8 class. Log10-transformed breadth and depth values were compared by one-way ANOVA with Sidak's multiple comparisons tests. In TCRdb, the immuneACCESS table is reduced to in-frame sequences with V and J assigned. These tables do not hold every clone; where another copy was compared, an unresolved V gene accounts for under half, and the others remain unexplained. The V and J calls and clone size were taken over from that table, and D and trimming were inferred from the DNA. The table for this sample lists about 94,000 clones; 85% of them were counted only once. The ten largest account for roughly 4.5% of the sample.

Overall study results and their limits: The 56-69-year group was small, and its depth increase did not reach significance, likely because of low power. Only a handful of AZD1222 recipients were SARS-CoV-2 seropositive at baseline, limiting conclusions about previously exposed vaccinees. Because no day 14 peak-response samples were available, repertoires were characterized only after the peak T cell response. After two AZD1222 doses, both the breadth and the depth of spike-specific TCRs were significantly higher than at day 0 and than in MenACWY recipients. Epitopes outside the regions mutated in the B.1.351 and B.1.1.7 variants were reportedly recognized by nearly half of the unique spike-specific TCRs. The vaccine-associated CD4 TCRs covered the entire spike protein, and the dominant responses fell in regions 160-218 and 743-854. Participants were mostly white British and included more females than males, and it was suggested by the authors that clonal diversity may have been underestimated.

From the cysteine up to the phenylalanine, the CDR3 has a length of 13 residues. The entry retains the CDR3 DNA only, 39 bases that are in frame from base 1. Taken from the germline V gene, the CDR1 and CDR2 loops are SGHDN and FVKESK. The germline ends are 9 bases apart after V is trimmed by 3 bases and J by 4 bases. This receptor was taken from an adult who received the AZD1222 COVID-19 vaccine. The receptor chain draws on TRBV14 and TRBJ1-2, with the D segment identity uncertain. The specimen was peripheral blood, collected 28 days after the second AZD1222 dose. The CDR3 protein: CASSHGPTYGYTF. The base sequence is TGTGCCAGCAGCCATGGGCCAACCTATGGCTACACCTTC.